This T cell receptor (beta chain) originates from a study of regulatory T cells in long-lasting Graves disease. Study in general: Antithyroid drugs had been taken under 3 months by newly diagnosed Graves' patients. Study results and caveats: Persistent disease favored TRBV28, TRBJ1-2 and TRBJ2-5.

A note on this clonotype: The target antigen is unknown. At one of its ends the junction is not consistent with the germline gene, which may arise from a read error.

Arm-PCR with iRepertoire HTBI primers amplified the CDR3 regions for these TCR beta libraries. TCRdb reprocessed the multiplex PCR reads via MiXCR and lists one record per CDR3 protein. The sample lists 320,000 or so distinct CDR3 sequences, more than 15% occurring once. The germline V gene has CDR1 SGHRS and CDR2 YFSETQ. This CDR3 is built from 13 residues. Time point meaning: newly diagnosed GD, antithyroid drugs for less than 3 months. Isolated PBMC RNA provided the starting material for the TCR library. Enrollment of patients was through an endocrinology department in Xi'an, China. The EDTA tubes were filled with 8 to 9.5 milliliters of drawn peripheral blood.

Sequences were derived from peripheral blood mononuclear cells (PBMCs), sampled at new diagnosis, from a patient treated with antithyroid drugs. This chain connects TRBV5-1 to TRBJ2-3; D unclear. This receptor was taken from a female donor with Graves disease. The CDR3 here is CASTDQMYNEQLF. Written as DNA, the CDR3 is TGCGCCAGCACGGACCAAATGTACAATGAGCAGTTATTC.